These 13 T cell receptor beta chains share one sample of origin, sequenced in a study of blood T cells in healthy people across ages (dated by TCRdb to 2013 to 2016). The library was obtained by 5' RACE. Sequencing was carried out with an Illumina HiSeq 2500. A second PCR of roughly 7 to 11 cycles was performed with a sample-barcoded 5' primer and a J-beta primer mix. The public reads were run again by TCRdb, first through fastp at Q25 and then through MiXCR, and only productive beta chains were kept. Rows are unified per CDR3 protein, each entry keeping the most common DNA and genes. This sample holds roughly 2 million distinct CDR3 sequences; 49% were observed only once. Approximately 2.1% of the sample comes from the top ten. Source material: blood. The receptors stem from a woman in her forties in good health.

Only a few counts were recorded for this clonotype. The chain links TRBV5-1 to TRBJ2-5; 8 bases are a match to TRBD1. The ends lost 3 bases at V and 5 bases at J; junction bases unmatched: 6. Looked up from germline, CDR1 is SGHRS and CDR2 is YFSETQ. The CDR3 contains 14 residues. CDR3 nucleotide sequence: TGCGCCAGCAGCTATACGACAGGGGTCGAGACCCAGTACTTC. Amino acids: CASSYTTGVETQYF.

The chain joins TRBV29-1 to TRBJ2-5; unclear D gene. The CDR3 is 14 amino acids. Germline CDR1 SQVTM, CDR2 ANQGSEA. The ends were cut back, 8 bases at V and 4 bases at J, with 20 bases in the middle. The CDR3 DNA follows: TGCAGCATCCTGAACGATGGTTCTGGAGAGACCCAGTACTTC. The encoded protein is CSILNDGSGETQYF.

The gene calls are TRBV3-1 and TRBJ2-4, with a weak D call TRBD1 (5 bases). Germline V CDR1 and CDR2: LGHDT, YNNKEL (reference sequence). V lost 5 bases and J 9 bases, leaving 17 bases between the germline ends. The CDR3 spans 14 residues. CDR3 DNA sequence: TGTGCCAGCAGCGTTAGGGGTTCCCCGGGCATTCAGTACTTC. As protein: CASSVRGSPGIQYF.

V gene TRBV6-5 combines with J gene TRBJ1-2, with D perhaps matching TRBD1 (5 bases). Germline lookup yields CDR1 MNHEY and CDR2 SVGAGI. V lost 0 bases and J lost 5, with 16 bases in between. The CDR3 totals 16 residues. CDR3 coding DNA: TGTGCCAGCAGTTACTCGATGGGGGGGGGAGGATATGGCTACACCTTC. Translation: CASSYSMGGGGYGYTF.

This clonotype was counted only a few times. This chain connects TRBV27 to TRBJ2-1; D perhaps matches TRBD1 (6 bases). CDR3 length: 12 amino acids. Germline assignment: CDR1 MNHEY and CDR2 SMNVEV (reference sequence). V dropped 6 bases and J dropped 7 bases, with 10 bases sitting between them. The CDR3 sequence is CASRLQGNEQFF. CDR3 DNA sequence: TGTGCCAGCAGGCTACAGGGTAATGAGCAGTTCTTC.

This clonotype occurred a few times. This chain connects TRBV11-2 to TRBJ2-3; 9 nucleotides line up with TRBD1. The germline CDR1 and CDR2 sequences are SGHAT and FQNNGV. The CDR3 covers 17 residues. V shed 5 bases and J 4 bases; nucleotides not matched to a gene: 13. This CDR3 is CASSPELRQGEADTQYF. As DNA, the CDR3 is TGTGCCAGCAGCCCAGAACTACGACAGGGGGAGGCAGATACGCAGTATTTT.

This clonotype was detected only a few times. This sequence joins TRBV4-1 and TRBJ2-1; the match to TRBD1 covers 9 bases. With 1 base clipped from V and 4 bases from J, the junction kept 5 bases outside the gene matches. The CDR3 length is 16 residues. Germline lookup yields CDR1 MGHRA and CDR2 YSYEKL. The CDR3: CASSQAPGQGYNEQFF. For the CDR3, the DNA is TGCGCCAGCAGCCAAGCCCCGGGACAGGGTTACAATGAGCAGTTCTTC.

The chain joins TRBV15 to TRBJ2-7; D may match TRBD1 or TRBD2 (5 bases each). The J call may be wrong; the DNA end is better matched by TRBJ2-5. Per germline, CDR1 LNHNV and CDR2 YYDKDF (reference sequence). The CDR3 is 14 amino acids. In DNA form, the CDR3 reads TGTGCCACCAGCAGTGGGACCTTCCAAGAGACCCAGTACTTC. This codes for CATSSGTFQETQYF.

This chain links TRBV6-5 with TRBJ2-1; D is unclear. The CDR3 extends over 15 amino acids. V gave up 2 bases and J gave up 6 bases, with 14 bases separating them. Germline lookup yields CDR1 MNHEY and CDR2 SVGAGI. CDR3 in amino acids: CASSYGGVVINEQFF. The CDR3 DNA is TGTGCCAGCAGTTACGGTGGGGTGGTGATCAATGAGCAGTTCTTC.

The rearrangement joins TRBV18 to TRBJ2-7, with D maybe TRBD2 (5 bases). Germline loops: CDR1 KGHSH, CDR2 LQKENI. The V and J ends lost 2 bases and 3 bases respectively, with 11 bases between them. This CDR3 spans 14 amino acids. The CDR3 here is CASSPGRRYYEQYF. The CDR3 bases are TGTGCCAGCTCACCAGGCAGGAGGTACTACGAGCAGTACTTC. The full variable domain, rest sourced from reference TRBV18 and TRBJ2-7, is NAGVMQNPRHLVRRRGQEARLRCSPMKGHSHVYWYRQLPEEGLKFMVYLQKENIIDESGMPKERFSAEFPKEGPSILRIQQVVRGDSAAYFCASSPGRRYYEQYFGPGTRLTVT.

As for this clonotype: The junction differs from germline at one of its ends, possibly a read error. This rearrangement joins TRBV10-3 to TRBJ2-7; no clear D gene. Germline V gene sequence: CDR1 ENHRY, CDR2 SYGVKD. The CDR3 is 13 amino acids. The DNA for the CDR3 is TGTGCCATAAGTGCTCAAGGCTCCTACGAGCAGTACTTC. It translates to CAISAQGSYEQYF.

The chain employs TRBV5-1 and TRBJ2-4; 8 bases line up with TRBD1. CDR1 and CDR2 (germline): SGHRS, YFSETQ. The CDR3 contains 14 residues. V was pared by 2 bases and J by 7 bases, with 5 bases of the junction left unmatched. The CDR3 region is CASSLRTGPNIQYF. As DNA, the CDR3 is TGCGCCAGCAGCTTACGGACAGGGCCCAACATTCAGTACTTC. The full variable domain, in which reference TRBV5-1 and TRBJ2-4 provide the parts outside the CDR3, is KAGVTQTPRYLIKTRGQQVTLSCSPISGHRSVSWYQQTPGQGLQFLFEYFSETQRNKGNFPGRFSGRQFSNSRSEMNVSTLELGDSALYLCASSLRTGPNIQYFGAGTRLSVL.

The chain combines TRBV9 with TRBJ2-1; the D call may be TRBD1 or TRBD2 (5 bases each). CDR3 length: 13 residues. The germline V gene has CDR1 SGDLS and CDR2 YYNGEE. The V end was cut by 7 bases, the J end by 4 bases, with 12 bases between. The CDR3 here is CASGRDPYNEQFF. CDR3 DNA: TGTGCCAGCGGCCGGGACCCGTACAATGAGCAGTTCTTC.